This is a list of T cell receptor beta chains from one sample in a study of lymphopenia after photon versus proton radiotherapy. Sequenced by immunoSEQ multiplex PCR; TCRdb stores in-frame clones only, minus some. Seen here are about 70,000 clones, about nine tenths observed once, and the top ten hold 10% to 11%. The source material was peripheral blood, sampled from a patient treated with proton-based radiotherapy. These receptors were taken from a man of 80 years or more with esophageal cancer. The CDR3 runs from the conserved cysteine through the conserved F or W. Size tells how often a clone was seen (once, few, many) or the class of an expanded clone, and some rows leave it out.

clone_size v_call cdr3_aa
. TRBV18 CASSPTSGTDTQYF
. TRBV5-6 CASSSGAIYEQYF
once TRBV9 CASSVVGTASIEQFF
few TRBV19 CASRSQVDTAGNTIYF
. TRBV10-3 CAISVGPLETQYF
. TRBV5-1 CASSLRTGGRYGYTF
. TRBV5-5 CASSLGGPDTEAFF
. TRBV2 CASSGWGTSSTSEYEQYF
. TRBV30 CAWSGGQSETQYF
. TRBV11-2 CASSQSLGNTIYF
. TRBV2 CASSGGGPLSGANVLTF
. TRBV5-1 CASSQVGGSYGYTF
. TRBV7-3 CASSSTGAEGTQYF
. TRBV19 CATSGTPSSGANVLTF
. TRBV11-1 CASSPTREETQYF
. TRBV10-1 CASSESGSYNEQFF
. TRBV11-2 CASSLVGGQDTQYF
. TRBV7-9 CASSPREGWDIQYF
. TRBV19 CASSMRSGSRPGAFF
. TRBV11-3 CASSPPGEVGEQFF
. TRBV4-1 CASSQKGAPETGINEQFF
. TRBV2 CASKLRQPRGNQPQHF
. TRBV5-4 CASSLNPYYEQYF
few TRBV10-3 CAIRTGDNTEAFF
. TRBV7-5 CVRSSPRGSGRALEPYNEQFF
. TRBV5-4 CASSLAPLGAGGETQYF
. TRBV7-2 CASSYGGPSVEAFF
. TRBV11-3 CASSLTTDTQYF
. TRBV6-6 CASSWTGVEQYF
. TRBV5-1 CASSLGELGFETQYF
. TRBV5-1 CASSPQFSGNTIYF
. TRBV6-1 CASMPGFVYGYTF
. TRBV7-2 CASSLVGVYTEAFF
. TRBV6-4 CASSEDSINEQFF
once TRBV19 CASGTRRVYTEAFF
. TRBV6-6 CASTRPGNTNYGYTF
. TRBV28 CASSFPSVRGPVGDTQYF
few TRBV5-4 CASSTKQSTEAFF
. TRBV7-9 CASSLEGTGSSF
. TRBV9 CASSVAPLGLAGGTQYF
few TRBV5-3 CARSPRTGRRQGNTEAFF
. TRBV9 CASSVEAGQGGELFF
. TRBV7-9 CASSLALGGPTPLHF
. TRBV4-3 CASSQANTDTQYF
. TRBV7-2 CASTPRSGSYNEQFF
. TRBV9 CASSVGQTSGELFF
. TRBV13 CASSLVFRLAGGHNEQFF